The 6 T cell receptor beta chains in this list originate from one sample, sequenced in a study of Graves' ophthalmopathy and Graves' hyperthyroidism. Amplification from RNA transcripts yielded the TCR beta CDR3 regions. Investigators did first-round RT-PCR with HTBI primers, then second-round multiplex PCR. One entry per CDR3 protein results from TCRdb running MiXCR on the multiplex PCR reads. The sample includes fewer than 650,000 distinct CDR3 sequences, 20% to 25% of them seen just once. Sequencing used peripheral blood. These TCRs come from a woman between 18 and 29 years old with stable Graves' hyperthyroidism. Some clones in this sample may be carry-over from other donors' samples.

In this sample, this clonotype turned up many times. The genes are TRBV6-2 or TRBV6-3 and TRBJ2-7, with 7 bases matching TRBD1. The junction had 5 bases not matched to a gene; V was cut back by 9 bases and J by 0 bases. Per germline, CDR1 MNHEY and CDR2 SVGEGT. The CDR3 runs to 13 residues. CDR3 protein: CASKGTVSYEQYF. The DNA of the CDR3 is TGTGCCAGTAAGGGGACAGTCTCCTACGAGCAGTACTTC.

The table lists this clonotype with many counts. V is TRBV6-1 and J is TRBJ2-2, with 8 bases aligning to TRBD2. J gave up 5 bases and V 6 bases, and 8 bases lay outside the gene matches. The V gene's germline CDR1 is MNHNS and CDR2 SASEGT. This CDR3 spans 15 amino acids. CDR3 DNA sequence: TGTGCCAGCAGGAAGAGCGGGAGTGTAACCGGGGAGCTGTTTTTT. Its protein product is CASRKSGSVTGELFF.

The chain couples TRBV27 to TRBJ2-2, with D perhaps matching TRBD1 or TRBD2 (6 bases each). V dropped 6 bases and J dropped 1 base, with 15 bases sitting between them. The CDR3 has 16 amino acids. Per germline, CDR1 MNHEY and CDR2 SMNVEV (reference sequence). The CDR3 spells CASRPPRGVNTGELFF. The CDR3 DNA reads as TGTGCCAGCAGACCCCCGAGGGGGGTGAACACCGGGGAGCTGTTTTTT.

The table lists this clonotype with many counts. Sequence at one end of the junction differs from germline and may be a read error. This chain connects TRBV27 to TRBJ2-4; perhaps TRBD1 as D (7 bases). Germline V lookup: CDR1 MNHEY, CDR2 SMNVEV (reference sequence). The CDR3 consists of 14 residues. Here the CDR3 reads CASSLWQGGDIKYF. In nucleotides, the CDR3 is TGTGCCAGCAGTTTATGGCAGGGGGGTGACATTAAGTACTTC.

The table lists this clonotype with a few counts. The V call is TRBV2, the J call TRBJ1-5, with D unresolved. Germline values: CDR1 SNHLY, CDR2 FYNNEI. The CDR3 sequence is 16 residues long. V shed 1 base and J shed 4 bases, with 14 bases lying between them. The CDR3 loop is CASSEDRLVQNQPQHF. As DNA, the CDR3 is TGTGCCAGCAGTGAAGACCGTCTAGTTCAGAATCAGCCCCAGCATTTT.

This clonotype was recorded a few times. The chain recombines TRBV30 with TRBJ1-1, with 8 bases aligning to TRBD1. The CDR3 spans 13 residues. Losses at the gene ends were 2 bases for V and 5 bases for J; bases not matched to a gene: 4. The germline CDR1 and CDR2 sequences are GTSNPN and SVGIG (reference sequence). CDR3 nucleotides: TGTGCCTGGAGTAGCGGACAGGGAACTGAAGCTTTCTTT. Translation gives CAWSSGQGTEAFF.